This record concerns one TCR beta chain sequence. Followed longitudinally, the Seattle patients had been enrolled during active infection. These data come from a study of blood T cell repertoires in COVID-19. Original processing notes: Nucleated cell number was recorded as an estimate derived from reference gene primer amplification. Here immunoSEQ multiplex PCR was the method, and the copy in TCRdb shows in-frame clones only, minus some. V and J calls and clone size are those listed in that table; D and trimming were worked out from the DNA. The top ten hold around 9.6% of the sample, which has approximately 260,000 clones, 80% to 90% seen once. The sequencing sample was made of peripheral blood. This TCR was sampled from a woman aged 65 to 85 with COVID-19, enrolled during active disease.

The CDR3 region is CASSKNRGSSYEQYF. CDR3 nucleotide sequence: TGTGCCAGTAGTAAGAACCGGGGGAGCTCCTACGAGCAGTACTTC. This chain joins TRBV19 and TRBJ2-7; weak D call: TRBD2 (6 bases). The CDR3 extends over 15 amino acids. The germline V gene encodes CDR1 LNHDA and CDR2 SQIVND (reference sequence). Trimming removed 4 bases from V and 0 bases from J, with 13 bases in between.